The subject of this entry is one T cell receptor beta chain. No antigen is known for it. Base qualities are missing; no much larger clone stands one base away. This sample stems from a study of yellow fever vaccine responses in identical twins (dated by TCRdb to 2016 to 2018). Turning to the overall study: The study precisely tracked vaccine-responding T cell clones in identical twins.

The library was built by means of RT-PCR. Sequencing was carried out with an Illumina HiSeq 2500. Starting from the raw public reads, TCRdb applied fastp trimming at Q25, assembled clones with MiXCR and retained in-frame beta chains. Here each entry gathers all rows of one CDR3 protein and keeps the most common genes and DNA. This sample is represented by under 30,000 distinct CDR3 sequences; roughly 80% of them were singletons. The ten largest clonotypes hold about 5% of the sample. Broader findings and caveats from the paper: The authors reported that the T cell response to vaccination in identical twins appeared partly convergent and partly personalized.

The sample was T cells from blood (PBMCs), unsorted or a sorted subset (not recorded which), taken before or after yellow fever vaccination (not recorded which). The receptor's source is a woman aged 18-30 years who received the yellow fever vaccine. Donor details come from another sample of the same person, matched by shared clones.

The CDR3 protein sequence reads: CASDQTDRGTDTQYF. The DNA sequence is as follows: TGTGCCAGTGACCAAACGGACAGGGGGACAGATACGCAGTATTTT. The receptor chain draws on TRBV19 and TRBJ2-3, and 10 junction bases match TRBD1. Its CDR3 holds 15 amino acids, cysteine through phenylalanine. Of all the DNA, just the CDR3 is kept, 45 bases in frame from base 1. At the junction V is shortened by 8 bases and J by 3 bases; bases outside the gene matches: 8. Looking up the germline V gene (reference sequence) yields CDR1 LNHDA and CDR2 SQIVND.